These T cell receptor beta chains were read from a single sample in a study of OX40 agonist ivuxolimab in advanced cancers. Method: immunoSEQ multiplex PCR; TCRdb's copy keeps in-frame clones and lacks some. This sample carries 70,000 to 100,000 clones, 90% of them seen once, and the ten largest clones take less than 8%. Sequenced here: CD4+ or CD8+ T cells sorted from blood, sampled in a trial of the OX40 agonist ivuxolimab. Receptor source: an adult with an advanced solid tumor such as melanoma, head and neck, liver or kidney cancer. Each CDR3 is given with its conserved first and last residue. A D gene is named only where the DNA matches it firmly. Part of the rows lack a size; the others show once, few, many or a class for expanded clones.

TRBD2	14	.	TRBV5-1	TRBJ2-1	TGCGCCAGCAGCTTGGTCCCCACTAGCGGTGAGCAGTTCTTC	CASSLVPTSGEQFF
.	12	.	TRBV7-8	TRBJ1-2	TGTGCCAGCAGCTTAAACAGTGTGGGCTACACCTTC	CASSLNSVGYTF
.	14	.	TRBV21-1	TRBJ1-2	TGTGCCAGCATAAGCATGGACAGGGGATATGGCTACACCTTC	CASISMDRGYGYTF
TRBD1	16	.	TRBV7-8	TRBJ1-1	TGTGCCAGCAGCGCTCGGGCCCTATCAGGGGGCACTGAAGCTTTCTTT	CASSARALSGGTEAFF
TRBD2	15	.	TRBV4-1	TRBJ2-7	TGCGCCAGCAGCCAAGCCGGGGGGAGTAACTACGAGCAGTACTTC	CASSQAGGSNYEQYF
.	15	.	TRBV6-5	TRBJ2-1	TGTGCCAGCACCGGAGCGGGTGGCTCCTACAATGAGCAGTTCTTC	CASTGAGGSYNEQFF
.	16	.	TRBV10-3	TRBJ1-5	TGTGCCATCAGTGAGTTAGGAACCGAAGGCAATCAGCCCCAGCATTTT	CAISELGTEGNQPQHF
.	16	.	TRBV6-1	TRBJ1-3	TGTGCCAGCAGTGAACGATCGGCTCCCTCTGGAAACACCATATATTTT	CASSERSAPSGNTIYF
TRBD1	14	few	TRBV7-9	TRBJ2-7	TGTGCCAGCAGCCGCCGACAGGGTTCCTACGAGCAGTACTTC	CASSRRQGSYEQYF
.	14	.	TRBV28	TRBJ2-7	TGTGCCAGCAGCCTCGCCGGGCCCGCCTACGAGCAGTACTTC	CASSLAGPAYEQYF
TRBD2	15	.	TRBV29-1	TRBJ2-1	TGCAGCGTCCAAACTAGCGGAAACACCTACAATGAGCAGTTCTTC	CSVQTSGNTYNEQFF
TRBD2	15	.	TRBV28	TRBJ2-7	TGTGCCAGCAGTACCTGGACTAGCGGGAGGGGAGAGCAGTACTTC	CASSTWTSGRGEQYF
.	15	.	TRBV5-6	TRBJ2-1	TGTGCCAGCAGCTTGGCTAGCGTCTCCTACAATGAGCAGTTCTTC	CASSLASVSYNEQFF
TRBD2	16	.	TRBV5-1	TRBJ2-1	TGCGCCAGCAGCTTGGTAGTGCTAGCGGGAAGCAATGAGCAGTTCTTC	CASSLVVLAGSNEQFF
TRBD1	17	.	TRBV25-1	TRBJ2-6	TGTGCCAGCAGTTACGGCAGGGGGCGATCTGGGGCCAACGTCCTGACTTTC	CASSYGRGRSGANVLTF
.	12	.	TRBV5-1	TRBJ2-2	TGTGCCAGCCAGGGGTGGACCGGGGAGCTGTTTTTT	CASQGWTGELFF
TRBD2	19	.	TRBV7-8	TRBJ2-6	TGTGCCAGCAGCCTCTATGGGACTAGCGGGAGCTCTGGGGCCAACGTCCTGACTTTC	CASSLYGTSGSSGANVLTF
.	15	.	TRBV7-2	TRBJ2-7	TGTGCCAGCAGCTTAGCGACTGTAGGACCCTTCGAGCAGTACTTC	CASSLATVGPFEQYF
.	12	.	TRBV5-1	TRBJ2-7	TGCGCCAGCAGCTTGGAGCGGAACGAGCAGTACTTC	CASSLERNEQYF
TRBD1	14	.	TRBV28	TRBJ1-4	TGTGCCAGCAAGGGAGGACAGGGGGTTGAAAAACTGTTTTTT	CASKGGQGVEKLFF
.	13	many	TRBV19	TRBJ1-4	TGTGCCAGTAGTATCCGGACCGCGGTCGAACTGTTTTTT	CASSIRTAVELFF
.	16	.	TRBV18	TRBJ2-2	TGTGCCAGCTCACCACGGTCAGGACAGAGTACCGGGGAGCTGTTTTTT	CASSPRSGQSTGELFF
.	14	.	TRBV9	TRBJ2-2	TGTGCCAGCAGCGTAGCGGGGGTCCTAGGAGAGCTGTTTTTT	CASSVAGVLGELFF